The clone carrying this TCR beta chain was counted only a few times. The antigen is not known. The CDR3 totals 14 residues. The germline CDR1 and CDR2 sequences are SGHVS and FQNEAQ. V shed 5 bases and J shed 3 bases, with 14 bases lying between them. TCR beta CDR3 sequences were amplified from RNA transcripts. Primed by the HTBI set, a first-round RT-PCR was run on the TCR CDR3. TCRdb processed the multiplex PCR reads anew with MiXCR; each CDR3 protein has one entry. The sample lists a few hundred thousand distinct CDR3 sequences; just over 45% were seen once. These patients, aged 18 to 65, had recently diagnosed hyperthyroidism lasting under 2 months. Diagnostic assessment was based on clinical symptoms, serum thyroxine and TRAb, thyroid ultrasound and orbital computed tomography. The sample belongs to a study of T cells in Graves' hyperthyroidism and ophthalmopathy. General study results and limits: The model identified upcoming ophthalmopathy a median around 7.1 months ahead of onset. Among thyroid clonotypes expanded above 0.001, most also appeared in blood.

Sequenced input: peripheral blood or thyroid tissue (not recorded which). The V call is TRBV7-8, the J call TRBJ2-7, with D possibly TRBD2 on 5 matching bases. The sequence was collected from a woman younger than 30 with Graves' hyperthyroidism. CDR3: CASSPSPGDYEQYF. For the CDR3, the DNA is TGTGCCAGCAGCCCCTCCCCCGGGGACTACGAGCAGTACTTC.